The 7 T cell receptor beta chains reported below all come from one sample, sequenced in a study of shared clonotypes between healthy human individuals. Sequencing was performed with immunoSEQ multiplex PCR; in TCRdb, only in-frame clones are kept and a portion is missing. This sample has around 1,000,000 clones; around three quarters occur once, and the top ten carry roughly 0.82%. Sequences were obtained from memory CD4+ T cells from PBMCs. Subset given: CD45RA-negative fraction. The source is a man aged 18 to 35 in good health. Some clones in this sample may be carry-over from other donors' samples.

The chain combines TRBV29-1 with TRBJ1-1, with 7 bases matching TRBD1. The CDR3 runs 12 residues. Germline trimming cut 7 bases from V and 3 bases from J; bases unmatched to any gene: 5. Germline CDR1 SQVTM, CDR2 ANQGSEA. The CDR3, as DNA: TGCAGCGGAGGACAGGTTTACACTGAAGCTTTCTTT. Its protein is CSGGQVYTEAFF.

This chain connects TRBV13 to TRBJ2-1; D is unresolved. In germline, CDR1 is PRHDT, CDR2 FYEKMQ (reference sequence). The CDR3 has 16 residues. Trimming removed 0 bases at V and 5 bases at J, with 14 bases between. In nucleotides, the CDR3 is TGTGCCAGCAGCTTAGGCTCCGAAACAATAAACAATGAGCAGTTCTTC. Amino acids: CASSLGSETINNEQFF.

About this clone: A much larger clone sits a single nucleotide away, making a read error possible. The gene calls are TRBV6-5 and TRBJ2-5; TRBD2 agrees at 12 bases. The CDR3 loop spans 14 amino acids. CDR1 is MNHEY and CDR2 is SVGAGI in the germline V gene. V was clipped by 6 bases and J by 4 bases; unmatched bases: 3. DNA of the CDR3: TGTGCCAGCAGGACTAGCGGGAGCCGAGAGACCCAGTACTTC. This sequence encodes CASRTSGSRETQYF.

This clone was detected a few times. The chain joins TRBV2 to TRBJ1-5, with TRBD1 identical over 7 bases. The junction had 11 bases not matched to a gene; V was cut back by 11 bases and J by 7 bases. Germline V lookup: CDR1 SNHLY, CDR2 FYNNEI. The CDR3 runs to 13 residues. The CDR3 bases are TGTGCCGCAAACAGGGGATCGGGGCAGCCCCAGCATTTT. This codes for CAANRGSGQPQHF. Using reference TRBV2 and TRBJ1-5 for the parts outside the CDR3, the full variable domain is EPEVTQTPSHQVTQMGQEVILRCVPISNHLYFYWYRQILGQKVEFLVSFYNNEISEKSEIFDDQFSVERPDGSNFTLKIRSTKLEDSAMYFCAANRGSGQPQHFGDGTRLSIL.

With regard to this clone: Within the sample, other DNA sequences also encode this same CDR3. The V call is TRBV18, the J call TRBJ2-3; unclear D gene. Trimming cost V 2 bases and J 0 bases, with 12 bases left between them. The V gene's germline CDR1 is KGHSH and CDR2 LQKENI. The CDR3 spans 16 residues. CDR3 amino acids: CASSPVAVSSTDTQYF. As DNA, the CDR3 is TGTGCCAGCTCACCAGTTGCGGTATCTAGCACAGATACGCAGTATTTT.

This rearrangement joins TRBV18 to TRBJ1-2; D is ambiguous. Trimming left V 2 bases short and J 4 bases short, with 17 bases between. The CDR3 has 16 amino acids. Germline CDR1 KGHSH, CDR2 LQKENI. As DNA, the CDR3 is TGTGCCAGCTCACCAGAGGCGTCTCCGTCCGTCTATGGCTACACCTTC. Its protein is CASSPEASPSVYGYTF.

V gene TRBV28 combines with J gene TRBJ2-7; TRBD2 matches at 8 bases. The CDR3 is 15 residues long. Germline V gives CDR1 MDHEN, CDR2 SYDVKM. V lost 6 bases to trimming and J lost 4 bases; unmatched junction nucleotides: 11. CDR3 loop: CASSQPQGLGYEQYF. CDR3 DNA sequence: TGTGCCAGCAGCCAACCACAGGGACTAGGGTACGAGCAGTACTTC. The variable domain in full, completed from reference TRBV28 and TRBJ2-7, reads DVKVTQSSRYLVKRTGEKVFLECVQDMDHENMFWYRQDPGLGLRLIYFSYDVKMKEKGDIPEGYSVSREKKERFSLILESASTNQTSMYLCASSQPQGLGYEQYFGPGTRLTVT.